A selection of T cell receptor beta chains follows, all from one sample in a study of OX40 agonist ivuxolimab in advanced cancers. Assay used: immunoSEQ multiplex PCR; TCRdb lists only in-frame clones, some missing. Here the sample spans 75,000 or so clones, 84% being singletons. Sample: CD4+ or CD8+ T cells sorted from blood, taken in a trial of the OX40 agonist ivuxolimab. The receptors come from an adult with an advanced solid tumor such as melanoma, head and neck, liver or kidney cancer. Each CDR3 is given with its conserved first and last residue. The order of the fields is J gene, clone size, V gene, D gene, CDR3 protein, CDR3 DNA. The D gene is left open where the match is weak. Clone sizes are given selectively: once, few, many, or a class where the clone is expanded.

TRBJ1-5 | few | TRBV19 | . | CASRQGNQPQHF | TGTGCCAGTAGACAGGGTAATCAGCCCCAGCATTTT
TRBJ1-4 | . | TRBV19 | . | CASTTRVTNEKLFF | TGTGCCAGCACCACCAGGGTTACAAATGAAAAACTGTTTTTT
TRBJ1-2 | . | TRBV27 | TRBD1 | CASSPQGWEYGYTF | TGTGCCAGCAGTCCACAGGGGTGGGAATATGGCTACACCTTC
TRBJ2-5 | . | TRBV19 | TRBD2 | CASSRGAGGPPQETQYF | TGTGCCAGTAGTAGGGGCGCGGGAGGGCCCCCGCAAGAGACCCAGTACTTC
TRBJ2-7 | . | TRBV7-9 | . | CASSLDRGGSYEQYF | TGTGCCAGCAGCTTAGACAGGGGGGGATCCTACGAGCAGTACTTC
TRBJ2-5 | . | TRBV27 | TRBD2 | CASSLRSQLAGLQETQYF | TGTGCCAGCAGTTTACGTTCCCAACTAGCGGGACTCCAAGAGACCCAGTACTTC
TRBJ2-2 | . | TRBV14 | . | CASSQGNSWNTGELFF | TGTGCCAGCAGCCAAGGTAACTCTTGGAACACCGGGGAGCTGTTTTTT
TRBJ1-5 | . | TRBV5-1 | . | CASSLDGRENQPQHF | TGCGCCAGCAGCCTAGATGGCAGGGAAAACCAGCCCCAGCATTTT
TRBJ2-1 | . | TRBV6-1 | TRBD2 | CASRRASGGVNEQFF | TGTGCCAGCAGGCGGGCTAGCGGAGGGGTTAATGAGCAGTTCTTC
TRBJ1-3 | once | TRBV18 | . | CASSPLREVGNTIYF | TGTGCCAGCTCACCACTTCGGGAGGTTGGAAACACCATATATTTT
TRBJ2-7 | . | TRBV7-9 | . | CASSASTGFRGEQYF | TGTGCCAGCAGCGCCTCGACAGGTTTCAGAGGCGAGCAGTACTTC
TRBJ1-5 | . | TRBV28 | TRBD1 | CASSYYTGTDYSNQPQHF | TGTGCCAGCAGTTACTACACCGGGACAGATTATAGCAATCAGCCCCAGCATTTT
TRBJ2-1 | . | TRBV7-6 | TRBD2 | CASSLGEGGEQFF | TGTGCCAGCAGCTTAGGGGAGGGTGGTGAGCAGTTCTTC
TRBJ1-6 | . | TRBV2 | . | CASSESSRNSPLHF | TGTGCCAGCAGTGAAAGTTCTCGGAATTCACCCCTCCACTTT
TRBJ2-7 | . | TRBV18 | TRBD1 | CASSRGQVYEQYF | TGTGCCAGCTCACGGGGACAGGTCTACGAGCAGTACTTC
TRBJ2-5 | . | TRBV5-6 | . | CASSLVGTKKETQYF | TGTGCCAGCAGCTTGGTTGGGACAAAAAAAGAGACCCAGTACTTC
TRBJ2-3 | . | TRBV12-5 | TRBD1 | CASGLDGTGADTQYF | TGTGCTAGTGGTTTGGATGGGACAGGGGCAGATACGCAGTATTTT
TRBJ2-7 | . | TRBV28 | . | CASGIPGPSSYEQYF | TGTGCCAGCGGGATCCCGGGACCATCTTCCTACGAGCAGTACTTC
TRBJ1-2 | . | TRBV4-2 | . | CASSQVGGEGTNYGYTF | TGTGCCAGCAGCCAAGTTGGGGGGGAGGGAACGAACTATGGCTACACCTTC
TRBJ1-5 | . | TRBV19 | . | CASSIRGPNSNQPQHF | TGTGCCAGTAGTATACGAGGGCCTAATAGCAATCAGCCCCAGCATTTT
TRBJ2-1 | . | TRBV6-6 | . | CASMGQSSYNEQFF | TGTGCCAGCATGGGCCAGAGCTCCTACAATGAGCAGTTCTTC
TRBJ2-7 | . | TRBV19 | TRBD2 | CASSLVGRSYEQYF | TGTGCCAGTAGTTTAGTCGGGAGGTCCTACGAGCAGTACTTC
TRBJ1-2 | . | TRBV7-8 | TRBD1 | CASSQYRGTGAHGYTF | TGTGCCAGCAGCCAATACAGAGGGACAGGGGCCCATGGCTACACCTTC
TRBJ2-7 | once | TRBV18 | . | CASSTREASSYEQYF | TGTGCCAGCTCCACCAGAGAAGCTAGCTCCTACGAGCAGTACTTC
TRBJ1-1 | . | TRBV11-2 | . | CASSWTVNTEAFF | TGTGCCAGCAGCTGGACGGTGAACACTGAAGCTTTCTTT
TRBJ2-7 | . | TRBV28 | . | CASVGNEQYF | TGTGCCAGCGTAGGGAACGAGCAGTACTTC
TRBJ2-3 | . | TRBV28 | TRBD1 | CASSLWTGATDTQYF | TGTGCCAGCAGTTTATGGACAGGGGCTACAGATACGCAGTATTTT
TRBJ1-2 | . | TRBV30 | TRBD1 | CAWDTGVGYTF | TGTGCCTGGGACACAGGGGTTGGCTACACCTTC
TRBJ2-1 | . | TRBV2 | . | CASSELAYNEQFF | TGTGCCAGCAGTGAACTAGCCTACAATGAGCAGTTCTTC
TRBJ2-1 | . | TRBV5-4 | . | CASSSSPPQGEQFF | TGTGCCAGCAGCTCCTCGCCCCCCCAGGGTGAGCAGTTCTTC
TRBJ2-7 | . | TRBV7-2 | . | CASSLVAGEQYF | TGTGCCAGCAGCTTAGTTGCAGGGGAGCAGTACTTC
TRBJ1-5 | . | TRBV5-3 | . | CARSFQGRLSNQPQHF | TGTGCCAGAAGCTTCCAAGGGCGACTTAGTAATCAGCCCCAGCATTTT
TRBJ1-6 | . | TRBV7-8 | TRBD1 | CASSGRQGSYNSPLHF | TGTGCCAGCAGCGGTCGACAGGGGTCCTATAATTCACCCCTCCACTTT
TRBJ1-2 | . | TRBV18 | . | CASSPVDLTRLNGYTF | TGTGCCAGCTCACCAGTCGACCTTACCAGACTAAATGGCTACACCTTC
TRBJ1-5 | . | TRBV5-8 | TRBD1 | CASSRRYTGATSNQPQHF | TGTGCCAGCAGCCGGCGATATACAGGGGCTACTAGCAATCAGCCCCAGCATTTT
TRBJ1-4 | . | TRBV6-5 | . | CASSYSAGRKLFF | TGTGCCAGCAGTTATAGCGCCGGGAGAAAACTGTTTTTT
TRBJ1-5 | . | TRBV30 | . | CAWSGVHHQPQHF | TGTGCCTGGAGTGGAGTTCACCATCAGCCCCAGCATTTT
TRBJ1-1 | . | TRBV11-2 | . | CASSRDTYEEAFF | TGTGCCAGCAGCCGGGACACCTATGAAGAAGCTTTCTTT
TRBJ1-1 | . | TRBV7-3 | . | CASSASPLLHAFF | TGTGCCAGCAGCGCATCCCCGTTATTGCACGCTTTCTTT
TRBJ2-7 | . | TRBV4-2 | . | CASSYGPDQYF | TGTGCCAGCAGCTACGGACCGGACCAGTACTTC
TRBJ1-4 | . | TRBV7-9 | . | CASSRRTENEKLFF | TGTGCCAGCAGCCGGAGGACAGAGAATGAAAAACTGTTTTTT
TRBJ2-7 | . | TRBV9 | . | CASSVDHSPYEQYF | TGTGCCAGCAGCGTAGATCACAGTCCCTACGAGCAGTACTTC
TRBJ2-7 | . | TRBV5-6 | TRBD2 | CASSFRLAGEDEQYF | TGTGCCAGCAGCTTTCGACTAGCGGGAGAGGACGAGCAGTACTTC
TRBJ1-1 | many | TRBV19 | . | CASSIPVGATEAFF | TGTGCCAGTAGTATTCCGGTCGGGGCCACTGAAGCTTTCTTT